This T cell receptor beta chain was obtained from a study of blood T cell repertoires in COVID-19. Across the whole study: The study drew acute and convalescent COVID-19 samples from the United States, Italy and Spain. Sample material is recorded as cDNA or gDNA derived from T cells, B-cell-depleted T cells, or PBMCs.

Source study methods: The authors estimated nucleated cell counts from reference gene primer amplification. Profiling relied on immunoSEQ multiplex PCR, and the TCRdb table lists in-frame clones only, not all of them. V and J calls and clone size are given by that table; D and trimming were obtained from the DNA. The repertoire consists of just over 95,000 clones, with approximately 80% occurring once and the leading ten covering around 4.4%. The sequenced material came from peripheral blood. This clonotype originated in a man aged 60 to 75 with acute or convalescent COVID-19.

This CDR3 is CASSPETGGRYGYTF. For the CDR3, the DNA is TGTGCCAGCAGCCCCGAGACAGGGGGCCGCTATGGCTACACCTTC. The chain is built from TRBV7-9 and TRBJ1-2; 10 bases match TRBD1. Germline CDR1 and CDR2: SEHNR and FQNEAQ (reference sequence). J gave up 4 bases and V 5 bases, and 7 bases lay outside the gene matches. This CDR3 spans 15 amino acids.